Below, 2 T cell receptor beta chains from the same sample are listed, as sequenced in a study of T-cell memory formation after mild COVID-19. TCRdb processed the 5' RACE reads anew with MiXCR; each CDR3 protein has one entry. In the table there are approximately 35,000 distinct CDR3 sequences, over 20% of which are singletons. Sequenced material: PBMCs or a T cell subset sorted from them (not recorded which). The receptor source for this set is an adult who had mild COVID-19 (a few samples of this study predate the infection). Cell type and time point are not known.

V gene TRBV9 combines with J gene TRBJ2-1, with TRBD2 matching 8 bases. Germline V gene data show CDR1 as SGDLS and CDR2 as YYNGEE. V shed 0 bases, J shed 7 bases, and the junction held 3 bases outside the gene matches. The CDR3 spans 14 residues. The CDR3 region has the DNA TGTGCCAGCAGCGTAGAACCTAGCGGGAATGAGCAGTTCTTC. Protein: CASSVEPSGNEQFF.

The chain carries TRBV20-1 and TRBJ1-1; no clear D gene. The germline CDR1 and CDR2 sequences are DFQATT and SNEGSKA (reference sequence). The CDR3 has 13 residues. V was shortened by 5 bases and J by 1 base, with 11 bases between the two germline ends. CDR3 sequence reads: CSARHQPNTEAFF. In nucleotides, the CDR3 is TGCAGTGCTCGACACCAGCCGAACACTGAAGCTTTCTTT.